This is a list of T cell receptor beta chains from one sample in a study of TIL therapy for anti-PD-1-resistant metastatic lung cancer. Data came from immunoSEQ multiplex PCR; TCRdb stores just in-frame clones and leaves some out. In the table there are more than 35,000 clones, less than 75% of which are singletons. The source material was blood, sampled at baseline. The source of these receptors is a person aged 25-85 years with non-small cell lung cancer. CDR3s include the opening cysteine and the closing phenylalanine or tryptophan. Fields, in order: D gene, V gene, clone size, J gene, CDR3 protein. D genes are given only for firm matches. Clone size is given for some rows only: seen once, a few or many times, or a class if the clone is expanded.

NA,TRBV4-2,NA,TRBJ1-2,CASSPRFGGRGESNYGYTF
NA,TRBV9,NA,TRBJ2-2,CASSLSTGELFF
TRBD2,TRBV4-3,NA,TRBJ2-1,CASSQESSGGFEQFF
NA,TRBV27,NA,TRBJ1-6,CASSPPPGSSYNSPLHF
NA,TRBV5-6,NA,TRBJ1-4,CASSLQGRELFF
TRBD1,TRBV9,once,TRBJ2-5,CASSERTGSRQETQYF
TRBD1,TRBV30,once,TRBJ2-2,CAWSVDRATTGELFF
TRBD2,TRBV19,NA,TRBJ2-2,CASSIGTSATGELFF
NA,TRBV2,NA,TRBJ1-2,CASSPRETPLGGYTF
TRBD1,TRBV28,NA,TRBJ2-1,CASSYHRGRDEQFF
NA,TRBV2,once,TRBJ1-2,CASMVRGVASYGYTF
NA,TRBV10-3,NA,TRBJ1-2,CAISESRTRNYGYTF
NA,TRBV10-3,NA,TRBJ1-1,CAISESVRQDTEAFF
NA,TRBV5-6,few,TRBJ1-2,CASSPGGIGDYGYTF
NA,TRBV20-1,few,TRBJ2-5,CSARAGVKGDF
TRBD1,TRBV6-1,NA,TRBJ2-1,CASSDGQDYNEQFF
NA,TRBV7-9,NA,TRBJ2-3,CASMGPIEDTQYF
TRBD1,TRBV10-3,NA,TRBJ1-6,CAISETVGTVDNSPLHF
NA,TRBV4-3,NA,TRBJ1-3,CASSQGGIPGNTIYF
TRBD1,TRBV7-2,NA,TRBJ1-5,CASSDSRQGREEQPQHF
NA,TRBV12-5,NA,TRBJ2-1,CASGLSTTGTGYNEQFF
TRBD2,TRBV29-1,NA,TRBJ2-7,CSVETGTSSYEQYF
NA,TRBV6-1,NA,TRBJ1-6,CASGDNRSPLHF
TRBD1,TRBV18,few,TRBJ1-1,CASSPYRQGQTEAFF
NA,TRBV18,NA,TRBJ1-2,CASSPKENYGYTF
NA,TRBV27,NA,TRBJ2-4,CASTLGLSRGGF
NA,TRBV28,NA,TRBJ2-2,CASSAGRTGELFF
NA,TRBV9,once,TRBJ2-2,CASSGPTGTGELFF
NA,TRBV30,few,TRBJ2-1,CAYYGDRYNEQFF
NA,TRBV11-2,NA,TRBJ2-7,CASSFRYEQYF
NA,TRBV19,NA,TRBJ1-6,CASKDERGSPLHF
NA,TRBV5-6,NA,TRBJ1-4,CASSRGWGEKLFF
NA,TRBV19,NA,TRBJ1-5,CASSSTGQPNQPQHF
NA,TRBV5-5,NA,TRBJ1-4,CASSFISAGLTNEKLFF
NA,TRBV6-5,NA,TRBJ1-2,CASSYSRTGRYYGYTF
TRBD1,TRBV5-6,NA,TRBJ2-1,CASSQRTGGALFGFF
NA,TRBV6-4,NA,TRBJ1-1,CAKELTNTEAFF
NA,TRBV4-2,NA,TRBJ1-4,CVSSRWTGEGEKLFF
TRBD1,TRBV30,few,TRBJ1-1,CAWSGYGTDEAFF
NA,TRBV18,NA,TRBJ2-7,CASSPRRQGTYEQYF
NA,TRBV15,once,TRBJ1-4,CATSRDRMGFGEKLFF
TRBD1,TRBV6-5,NA,TRBJ1-1,CASSYTGANTEAFF
NA,TRBV28,once,TRBJ1-2,CASSPPPQNGYTF
NA,TRBV27,NA,TRBJ2-5,CATKAPRAHITQETQYF
NA,TRBV7-3,few,TRBJ2-2,CASSLERNTGELFF